Listed here is a single T cell receptor beta chain. Germline CDR1 is SGHTA and CDR2 is FQGTGA. This CDR3 region has 15 residues. Trimming cost V 4 bases and J 8 bases; bases outside gene matches: 10. This specimen comes from a study of blood T cell repertoires in COVID-19. Some clones are missing from TCRdb's copy, which holds only in-frame ones; the method was immunoSEQ multiplex PCR. The table lists 170,000 or so clones, around 84% of them singletons. The TCR comes from a man aged 45 to 65 with active or convalescent COVID-19. The sample consisted of peripheral blood. This sequence joins TRBV7-3 and TRBJ1-2, with 10 bases identical to TRBD1. The CDR3 DNA reads TGTGCCAGCAGCTCCGAGGGGGACAGGGGTTACGGCTACACCTTC. This codes for CASSSEGDRGYGYTF.